Below, 4 T cell receptor beta chains from the same sample are listed, as sequenced in a study of CD8 T cells in ankylosing spondylitis. TCRdb reanalysed the 5' RACE reads using MiXCR and keeps one entry per CDR3 protein. Of some 120,000 distinct CDR3 sequences listed, 6.5% to 9% are singletons. The sequenced sample consisted of blood, either unsorted or a sorted T cell fraction (not recorded which). Source of these receptors: a male donor with ankylosing spondylitis or in good health (not recorded which).

On this clonotype itself: A much larger clone is a single base away; this may be a read error. This rearrangement joins TRBV20-1 to TRBJ1-1, with D possibly TRBD1 on 5 matching bases. CDR1 is DFQATT and CDR2 is SNEGSKA in the germline V gene (reference sequence). The CDR3 runs 14 residues. The CDR3 loop reads CCASFQGTNTEAFF. CDR3 nucleotide sequence: TGCTGTGCTAGCTTTCAGGGAACGAACACTGAAGCTTTCTTT.

J is TRBJ1-3 and V is TRBV20-1; tentative D call: TRBD1 (6 bases). The V end lost 6 bases, the J end lost 2 bases, and 23 bases lay between the germline ends. The germline gives CDR1 DFQATT, CDR2 SNEGSKA (reference sequence). This CDR3 has 17 amino acids. The CDR3 nucleotides are TGCAGTGCCCCCGCGGAGGGGGAGGGAGGGGCTGGAAACACCATATATTTT. As protein: CSAPAEGEGGAGNTIYF.

This clonotype was counted many times. The CDR3 DNA is TGTGCCAGCAGCGTATCAGCGGGGGATATCCAAGAGACCCAGTACTTC. Translated: CASSVSAGDIQETQYF. This chain links TRBV7-2 with TRBJ2-5; 8 nucleotides agree with TRBD2. The CDR3 has 16 residues. Germline V CDR1 and CDR2: SGHTA, FQGNSA. V shed 5 bases and J 1 base; nucleotides not matched to a gene: 9.

This clonotype was recorded many times. This chain joins TRBV5-1 and TRBJ2-1, with 8 positions matching TRBD2. This CDR3 is built from 14 residues. V dropped 0 bases and J dropped 7; count of bases not matched to a gene: 3. From germline, CDR1 is SGHRS and CDR2 YFSETQ. Here the CDR3 DNA reads TGCGCCAGCAGCTTGGATAGCGGGAATAATGAGCAGTTCTTC. Translated, it gives CASSLDSGNNEQFF.